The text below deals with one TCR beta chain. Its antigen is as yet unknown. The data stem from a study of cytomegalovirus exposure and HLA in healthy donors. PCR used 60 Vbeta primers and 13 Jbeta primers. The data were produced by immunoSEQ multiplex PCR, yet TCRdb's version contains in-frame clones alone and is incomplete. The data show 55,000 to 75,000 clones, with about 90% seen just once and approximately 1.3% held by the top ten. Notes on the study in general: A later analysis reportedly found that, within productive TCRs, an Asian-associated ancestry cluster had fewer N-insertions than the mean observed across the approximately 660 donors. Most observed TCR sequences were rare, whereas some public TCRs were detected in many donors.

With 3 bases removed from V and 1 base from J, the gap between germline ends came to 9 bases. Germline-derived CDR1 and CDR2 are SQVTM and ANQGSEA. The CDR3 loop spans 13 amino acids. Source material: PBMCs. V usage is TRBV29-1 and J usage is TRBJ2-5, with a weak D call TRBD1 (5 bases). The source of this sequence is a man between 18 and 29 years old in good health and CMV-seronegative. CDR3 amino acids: CSVELDTQETQYF. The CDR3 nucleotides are TGCAGCGTTGAGCTGGACACCCAAGAGACCCAGTACTTC.